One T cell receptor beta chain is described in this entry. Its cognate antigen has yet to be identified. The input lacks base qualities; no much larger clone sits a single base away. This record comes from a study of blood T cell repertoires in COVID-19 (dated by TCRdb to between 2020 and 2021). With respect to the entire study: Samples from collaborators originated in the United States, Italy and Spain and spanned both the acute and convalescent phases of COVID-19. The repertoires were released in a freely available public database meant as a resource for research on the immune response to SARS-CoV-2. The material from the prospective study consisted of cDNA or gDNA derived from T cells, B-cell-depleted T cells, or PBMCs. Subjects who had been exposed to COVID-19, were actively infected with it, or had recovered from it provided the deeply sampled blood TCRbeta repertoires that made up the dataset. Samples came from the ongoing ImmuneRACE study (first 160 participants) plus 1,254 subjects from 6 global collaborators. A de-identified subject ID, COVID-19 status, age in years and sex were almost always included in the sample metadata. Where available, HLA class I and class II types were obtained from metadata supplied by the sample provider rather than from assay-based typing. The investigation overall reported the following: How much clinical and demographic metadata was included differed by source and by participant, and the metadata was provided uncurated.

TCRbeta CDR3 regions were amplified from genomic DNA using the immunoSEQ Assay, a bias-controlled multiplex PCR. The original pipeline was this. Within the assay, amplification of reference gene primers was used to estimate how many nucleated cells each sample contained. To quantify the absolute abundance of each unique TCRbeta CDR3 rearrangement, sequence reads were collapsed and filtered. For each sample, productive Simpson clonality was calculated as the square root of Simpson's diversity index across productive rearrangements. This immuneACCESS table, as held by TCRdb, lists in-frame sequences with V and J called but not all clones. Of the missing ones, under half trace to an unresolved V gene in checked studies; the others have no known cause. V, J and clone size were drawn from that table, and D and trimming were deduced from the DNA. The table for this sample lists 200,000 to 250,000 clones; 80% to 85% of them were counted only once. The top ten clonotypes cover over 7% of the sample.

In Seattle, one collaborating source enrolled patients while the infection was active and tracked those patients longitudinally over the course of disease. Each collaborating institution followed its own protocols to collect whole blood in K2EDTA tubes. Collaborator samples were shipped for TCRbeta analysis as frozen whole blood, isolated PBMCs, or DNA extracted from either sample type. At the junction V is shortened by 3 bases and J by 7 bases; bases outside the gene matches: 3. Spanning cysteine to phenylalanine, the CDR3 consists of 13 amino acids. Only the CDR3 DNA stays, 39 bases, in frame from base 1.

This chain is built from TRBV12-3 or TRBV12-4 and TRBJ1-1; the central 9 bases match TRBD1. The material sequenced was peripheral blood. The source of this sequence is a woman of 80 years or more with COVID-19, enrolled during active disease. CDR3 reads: CASSLRQGVEAFF. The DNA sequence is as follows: TGTGCCAGCAGTTTGAGACAGGGGGTTGAAGCTTTCTTT.